The source of this TCR beta chain is a study of T-cell memory formation after mild COVID-19. Findings of the study overall: The SARS-CoV-2 specificity of second-wave clones reaching peak at day 37 remained unverified. The appearance of some responding clones in pre-infection memory suggested that cross-reactive memory joined.

The CDR3 loop spans 15 amino acids. Germline CDR1 SGHRS, CDR2 YFSETQ. V lost 4 bases, J lost 2 bases, and 9 bases stayed unmatched. Remarks on this clonotype: The target antigen is unknown.

TCRdb reprocessed the 5' RACE reads with MiXCR, giving one entry per CDR3 protein. The table records 400,000 or so distinct CDR3 sequences, over 15% of them present only once. The sequenced material came from PBMCs or a T cell subset sorted from them (not recorded which). This chain connects TRBV5-1 to TRBJ2-7, with 7 bases matching TRBD2. The receptor was derived from an adult woman who had mild COVID-19 (a few samples of this study predate the infection). Cell type and time point are not known. The CDR3 region has the DNA TGCGCCAGCAGCCCTGGGGGGGGTGAGCCCTACGAGCAGTACTTC. Amino acid sequence: CASSPGGGEPYEQYF.